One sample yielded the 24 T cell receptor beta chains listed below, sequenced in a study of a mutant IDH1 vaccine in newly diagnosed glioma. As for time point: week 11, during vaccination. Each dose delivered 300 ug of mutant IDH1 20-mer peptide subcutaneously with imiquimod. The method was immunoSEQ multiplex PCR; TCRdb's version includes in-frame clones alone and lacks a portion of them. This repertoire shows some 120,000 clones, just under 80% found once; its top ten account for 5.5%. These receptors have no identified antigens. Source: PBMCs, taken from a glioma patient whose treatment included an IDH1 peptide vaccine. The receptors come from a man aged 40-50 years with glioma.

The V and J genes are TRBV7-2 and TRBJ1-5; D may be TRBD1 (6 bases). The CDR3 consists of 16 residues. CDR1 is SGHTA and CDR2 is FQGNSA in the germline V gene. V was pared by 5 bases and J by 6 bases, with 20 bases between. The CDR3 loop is CASSPGGFQGGQPQHF. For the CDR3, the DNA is TGTGCCAGCAGCCCCGGGGGGTTTCAAGGGGGTCAGCCCCAGCATTTT. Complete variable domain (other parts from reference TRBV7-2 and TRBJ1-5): GAGVSQSPSNKVTEKGKDVELRCDPISGHTALYWYRQSLGQGLEFLIYFQGNSAPDKSGLPSDRFSAERTGGSVSTLTIQRTQQEDSAVYLCASSPGGFQGGQPQHFGDGTRLSIL.

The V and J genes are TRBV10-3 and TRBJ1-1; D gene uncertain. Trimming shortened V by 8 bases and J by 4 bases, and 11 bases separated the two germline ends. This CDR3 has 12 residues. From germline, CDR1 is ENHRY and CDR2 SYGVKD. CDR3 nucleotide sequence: TGTGCCATCGCCGCCCGATCCACTGAAGCTTTCTTT. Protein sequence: CAIAARSTEAFF.

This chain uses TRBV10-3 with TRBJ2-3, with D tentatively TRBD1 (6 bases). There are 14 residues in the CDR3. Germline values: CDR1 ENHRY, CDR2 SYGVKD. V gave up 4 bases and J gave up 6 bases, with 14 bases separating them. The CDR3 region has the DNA TGTGCCATCAGTGGTACCAGGGGCGCGGATACGCAGTATTTT. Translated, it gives CAISGTRGADTQYF.

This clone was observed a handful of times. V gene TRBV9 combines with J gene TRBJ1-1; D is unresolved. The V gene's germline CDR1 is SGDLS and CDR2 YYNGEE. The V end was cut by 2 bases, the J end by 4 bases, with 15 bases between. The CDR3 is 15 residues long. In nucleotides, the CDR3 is TGTGCCAGCAGCGTGGCAGCCCCCATGGTCACTGAAGCTTTCTTT. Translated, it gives CASSVAAPMVTEAFF.

The CDR3 spells CATSRASSFTDTQYF. The CDR3, as DNA: TGTGCCACCAGCAGAGCTAGTTCTTTCACAGATACGCAGTATTTT. This rearrangement joins TRBV15 to TRBJ2-3; unclear D gene. CDR1 and CDR2 from the germline V gene are LNHNV and YYDKDF (reference sequence). The CDR3 length is 15 residues. The V gene lost 1 base and the J gene lost 2 bases, with 10 bases spanning the gap.

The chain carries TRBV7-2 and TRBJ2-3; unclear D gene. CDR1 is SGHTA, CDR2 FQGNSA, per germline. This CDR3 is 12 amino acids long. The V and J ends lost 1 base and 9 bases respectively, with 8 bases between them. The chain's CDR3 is CASSLEAYTQYF. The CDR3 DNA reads TGTGCCAGCAGCTTAGAAGCGTACACGCAGTATTTT.

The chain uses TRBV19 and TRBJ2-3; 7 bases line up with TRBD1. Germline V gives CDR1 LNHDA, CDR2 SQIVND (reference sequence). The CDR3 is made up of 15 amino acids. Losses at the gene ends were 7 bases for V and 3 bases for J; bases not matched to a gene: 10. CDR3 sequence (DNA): TGTGCCAGTACCCAGGGGGTTTCGGATACAGATACGCAGTATTTT. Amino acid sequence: CASTQGVSDTDTQYF.

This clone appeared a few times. The CDR3 reads CASSKTDSHQPQHF. The DNA of the CDR3 is TGTGCCAGCAGCAAGACGGACAGCCATCAGCCCCAGCATTTT. The rearrangement joins TRBV21-1 to TRBJ1-5; the table calls TRBD1, which could not be checked here. TRBV21-1 is classified as a pseudogene. This CDR3 is built from 14 residues.

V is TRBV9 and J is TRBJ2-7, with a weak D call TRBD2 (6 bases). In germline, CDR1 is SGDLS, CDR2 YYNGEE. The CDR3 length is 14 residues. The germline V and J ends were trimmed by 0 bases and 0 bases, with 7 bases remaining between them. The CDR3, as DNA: TGTGCCAGCAGCGTAGCTAGCGACTCCTACGAGCAGTACTTC. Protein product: CASSVASDSYEQYF.

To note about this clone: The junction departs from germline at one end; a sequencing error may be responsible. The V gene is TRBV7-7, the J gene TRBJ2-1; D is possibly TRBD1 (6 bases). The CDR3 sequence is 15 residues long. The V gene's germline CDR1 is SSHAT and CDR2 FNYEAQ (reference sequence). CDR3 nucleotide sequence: TGTGCTAGCAGCGCCAGGGGCGGCTCCTACAATGAGCAGTTCTTC. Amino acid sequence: CASSARGGSYNEQFF.

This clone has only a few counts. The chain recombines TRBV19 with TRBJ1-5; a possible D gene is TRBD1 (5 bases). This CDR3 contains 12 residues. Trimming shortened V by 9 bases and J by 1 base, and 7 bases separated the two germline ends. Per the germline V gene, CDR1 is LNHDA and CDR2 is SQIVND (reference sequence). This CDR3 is CASRDSNQPQHF. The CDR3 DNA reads TGTGCCAGCAGGGACAGCAATCAGCCCCAGCATTTT.

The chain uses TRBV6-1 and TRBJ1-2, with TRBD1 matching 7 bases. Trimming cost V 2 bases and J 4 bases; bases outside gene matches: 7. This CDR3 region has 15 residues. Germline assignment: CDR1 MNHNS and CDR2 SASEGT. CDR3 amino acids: CASSERIGGLYGYTF. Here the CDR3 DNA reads TGTGCCAGCAGTGAACGTATAGGGGGCCTCTATGGCTACACCTTC.

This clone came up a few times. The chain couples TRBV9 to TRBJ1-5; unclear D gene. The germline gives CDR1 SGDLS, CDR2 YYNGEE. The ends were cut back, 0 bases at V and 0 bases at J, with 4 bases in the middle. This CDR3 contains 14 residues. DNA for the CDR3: TGTGCCAGCAGCGTAGGCAGTAGCAATCAGCCCCAGCATTTT. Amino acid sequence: CASSVGSSNQPQHF.

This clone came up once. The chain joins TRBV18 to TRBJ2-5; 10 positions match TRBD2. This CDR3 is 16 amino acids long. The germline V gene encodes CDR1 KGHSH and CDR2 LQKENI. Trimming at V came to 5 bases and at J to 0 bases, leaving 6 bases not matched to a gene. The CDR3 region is CASSSLAGEYQETQYF. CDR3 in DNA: TGTGCCAGCTCATCCCTAGCGGGGGAGTACCAAGAGACCCAGTACTTC.

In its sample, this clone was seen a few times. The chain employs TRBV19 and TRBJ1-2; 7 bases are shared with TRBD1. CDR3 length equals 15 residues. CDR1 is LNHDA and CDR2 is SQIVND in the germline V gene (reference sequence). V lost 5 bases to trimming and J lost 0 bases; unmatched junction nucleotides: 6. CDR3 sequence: CASSGPGQSNYGYTF. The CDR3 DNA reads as TGTGCCAGTAGTGGACCGGGACAGTCTAACTATGGCTACACCTTC.

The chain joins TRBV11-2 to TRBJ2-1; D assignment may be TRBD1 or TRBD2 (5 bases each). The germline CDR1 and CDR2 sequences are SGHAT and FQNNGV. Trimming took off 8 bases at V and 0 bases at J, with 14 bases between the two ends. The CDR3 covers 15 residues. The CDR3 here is CASRRWGSSYNEQFF. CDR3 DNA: TGTGCCAGCCGAAGGTGGGGGAGCTCCTACAATGAGCAGTTCTTC. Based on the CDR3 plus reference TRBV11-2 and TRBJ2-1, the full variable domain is EAGVAQSPRYKIIEKRQSVAFWCNPISGHATLYWYQQILGQGPKLLIQFQNNGVVDDSQLPKDRFSAERLKGVDSTLKIQPAKLEDSAVYLCASRRWGSSYNEQFFGPGTRLTVL.

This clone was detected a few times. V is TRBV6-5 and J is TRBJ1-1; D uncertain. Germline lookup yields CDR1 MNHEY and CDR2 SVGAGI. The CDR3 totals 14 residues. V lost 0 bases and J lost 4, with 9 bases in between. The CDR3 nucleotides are TGTGCCAGCAGTTACTCGGAAGGACTCACTGAAGCTTTCTTT. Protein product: CASSYSEGLTEAFF.

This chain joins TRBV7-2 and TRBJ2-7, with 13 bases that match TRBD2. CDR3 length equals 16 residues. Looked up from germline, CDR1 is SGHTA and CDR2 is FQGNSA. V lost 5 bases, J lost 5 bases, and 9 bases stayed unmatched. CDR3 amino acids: CASSPTLAGGSNEQYF. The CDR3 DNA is TGTGCCAGCAGCCCAACACTAGCGGGAGGGAGCAACGAGCAGTACTTC.

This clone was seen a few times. The chain's CDR3 is CASSLAYGTEAFF. The CDR3 DNA follows: TGTGCCAGCAGCTTAGCGTACGGGACTGAAGCTTTCTTT. This chain links TRBV7-8 with TRBJ1-1, with no clear D. V shed 0 bases and J shed 5 bases, with 7 bases lying between them. This CDR3 contains 13 residues. Germline lookup yields CDR1 SGHVS and CDR2 FQNEAQ.

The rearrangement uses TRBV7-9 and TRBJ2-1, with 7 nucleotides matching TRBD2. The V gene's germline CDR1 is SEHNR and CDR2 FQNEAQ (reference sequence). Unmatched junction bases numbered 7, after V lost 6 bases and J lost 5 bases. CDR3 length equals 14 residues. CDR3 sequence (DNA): TGTGCCAGCAGAGGGAGGGCCCTCAACAATGAGCAGTTCTTC. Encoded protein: CASRGRALNNEQFF.

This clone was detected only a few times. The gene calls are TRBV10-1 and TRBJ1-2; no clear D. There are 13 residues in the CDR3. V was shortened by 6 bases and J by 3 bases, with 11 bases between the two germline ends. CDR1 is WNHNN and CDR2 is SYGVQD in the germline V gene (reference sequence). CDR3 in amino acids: CASRNYKDYGYTF. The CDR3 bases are TGCGCCAGCAGAAACTACAAGGACTATGGCTACACCTTC.

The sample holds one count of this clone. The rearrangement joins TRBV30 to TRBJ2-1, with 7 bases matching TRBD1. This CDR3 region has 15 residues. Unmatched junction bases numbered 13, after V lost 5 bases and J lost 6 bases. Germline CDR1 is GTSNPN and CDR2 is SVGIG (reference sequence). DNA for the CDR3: TGTGCCTGGTGCACGACAGGGCGGCTGGGCAATGAGCAGTTCTTC. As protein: CAWCTTGRLGNEQFF.

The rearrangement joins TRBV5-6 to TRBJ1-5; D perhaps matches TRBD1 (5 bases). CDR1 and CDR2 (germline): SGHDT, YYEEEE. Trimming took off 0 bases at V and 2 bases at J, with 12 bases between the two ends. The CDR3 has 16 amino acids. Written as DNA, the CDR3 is TGTGCCAGCAGCTTGGGGGTAGGGGACGGCAATCAGCCCCAGCATTTT. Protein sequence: CASSLGVGDGNQPQHF.

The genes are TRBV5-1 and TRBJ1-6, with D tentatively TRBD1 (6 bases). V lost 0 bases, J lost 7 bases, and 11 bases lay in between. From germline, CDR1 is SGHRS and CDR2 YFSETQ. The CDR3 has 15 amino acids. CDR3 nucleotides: TGCGCCAGCAGCTTGGTAGTCGGGGGCAATTCACCCCTCCACTTT. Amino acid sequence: CASSLVVGGNSPLHF.